This T cell receptor beta chain was obtained from a study of T cells in Graves' hyperthyroidism and ophthalmopathy. Amplification yielded TCR beta CDR3 regions, with RNA transcripts as the source. With the HTBI primer set, the TCR CDR3 went through a first round of RT-PCR. From the multiplex PCR reads, TCRdb called clonotypes with MiXCR, one entry per CDR3 protein. There are hundreds of thousands of distinct CDR3 sequences in the sample; 14% occur only once, and roughly an eighth lies in the top ten. This CDR3 has 17 amino acids. Trimming cost V 3 bases and J 0 bases; bases outside gene matches: 4. The germline V gene has CDR1 ENHRY and CDR2 SYGVKD. The sample holds a few counts of this clonotype.

The origin of this receptor is a woman aged 45-65 years with Graves' ophthalmopathy. The J gene is TRBJ2-2, the V gene TRBV10-3; 10 bases agree with TRBD2. The sequenced material came from blood. Written as DNA, the CDR3 is TGTGCCATCAGTGACCCGAGCGGGAGGGCGAACACCGGGGAGCTGTTTTTT. It specifies CAISDPSGRANTGELFF.